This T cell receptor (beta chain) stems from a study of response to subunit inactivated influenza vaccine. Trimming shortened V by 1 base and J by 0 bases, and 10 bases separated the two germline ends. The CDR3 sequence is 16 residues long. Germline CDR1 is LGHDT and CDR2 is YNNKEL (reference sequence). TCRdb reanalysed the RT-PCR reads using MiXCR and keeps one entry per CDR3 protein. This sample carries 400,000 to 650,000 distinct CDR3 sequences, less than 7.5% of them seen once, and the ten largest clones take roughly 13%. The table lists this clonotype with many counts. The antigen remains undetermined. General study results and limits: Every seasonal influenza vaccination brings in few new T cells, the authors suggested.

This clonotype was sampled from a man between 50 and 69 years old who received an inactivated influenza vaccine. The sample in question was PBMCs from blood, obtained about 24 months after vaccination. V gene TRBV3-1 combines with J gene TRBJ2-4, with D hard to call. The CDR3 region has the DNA TGTGCCAGCAGCCAAGCGCGACTTTTAGCCAAAAACATTCAGTACTTC. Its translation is CASSQARLLAKNIQYF. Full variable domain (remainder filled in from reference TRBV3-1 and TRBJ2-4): DTAVSQTPKYLVTQMGNDKSIKCEQNLGHDTMYWYKQDSKKFLKIMFSYNNKELIINETVPNRFSPKSPDKAHLNLHINSLELGDSAVYFCASSQARLLAKNIQYFGAGTRLSVL.